The rows below give T cell receptor beta chains drawn from one sample of a study of cytomegalovirus exposure and HLA in healthy donors. The table came from immunoSEQ multiplex PCR; TCRdb's copy has only in-frame clones and leaves some out. The sample has around 140,000 clones, around 75% seen once. The specimen sequenced was PBMCs. These receptors originate from a woman aged 18-30 years in good health and CMV-seronegative. Each CDR3 is given with its conserved first and last residue. A D gene is named only where the DNA matches it firmly. Not all rows give a size; the values are once, few, many and, for expanded clones, a class.

size	D	V	J	CDR3	DNA
-	-	TRBV7-6	TRBJ2-1	CASSLEVATHLGNEQFF	TGTGCCAGCAGCTTAGAAGTGGCGACTCACCTAGGCAATGAGCAGTTCTTC
-	-	TRBV28	TRBJ1-1	CATRATGMSEAFF	TGTGCCACCAGAGCTACAGGGATGTCTGAAGCTTTCTTT
-	TRBD2	TRBV19	TRBJ2-3	CASRRLAGSNSDTQYF	TGTGCCAGTCGTAGACTAGCGGGCTCGAACTCAGATACGCAGTATTTT
-	TRBD1	TRBV29-1	TRBJ1-2	CSVDRDRSYGYTF	TGCAGCGTTGACAGGGACAGGTCCTATGGCTACACCTTC
-	-	TRBV11-2	TRBJ2-7	CASSLDPGAPGVQYF	TGTGCCAGCAGCTTAGACCCAGGGGCGCCTGGGGTTCAGTACTTC
-	TRBD1	TRBV2	TRBJ2-3	CASNQGAEWPDTQYF	TGTGCCAGCAATCAGGGGGCGGAATGGCCAGATACGCAGTATTTT
-	-	TRBV5-1	TRBJ1-1	CASSLERGNTEAFF	TGCGCCAGCAGCTTGGAGCGGGGGAACACTGAAGCTTTCTTT
-	-	TRBV9	TRBJ2-1	CASSVQANSYNEQFF	TGTGCCAGCAGCGTCCAGGCGAACTCCTACAATGAGCAGTTCTTC
few	TRBD1	TRBV10-1	TRBJ2-1	CASSDGTGAPRLYNEQFF	TGCGCCAGCAGTGATGGGACAGGGGCCCCCAGGCTCTACAATGAGCAGTTCTTC
-	TRBD1	TRBV29-1	TRBJ2-5	CSVKQGETQYF	TGCAGCGTTAAACAGGGGGAGACCCAGTACTTC
-	-	TRBV29-1	TRBJ2-7	CSVRQEDSYEQYF	TGCAGCGTGCGACAGGAAGATTCCTACGAGCAGTACTTC
-	-	TRBV27	TRBJ1-2	CASMSGELNYGYTF	TGTGCCAGCATGTCAGGGGAACTTAACTATGGCTACACCTTC
-	TRBD1	TRBV15	TRBJ1-4	CATSSDRALSKKLFF	TGTGCCACCAGCAGCGACAGGGCATTATCGAAAAAACTGTTTTTT
-	-	TRBV9	TRBJ2-3	CASSVRGGSTDTQYF	TGTGCCAGCAGCGTAAGAGGAGGGAGCACAGATACGCAGTATTTT
-	TRBD1	TRBV9	TRBJ1-6	CASSRRDSDNSPLHF	TGTGCCAGCAGCCGCCGGGACAGTGATAATTCACCCCTCCACTTT
-	-	TRBV5-5	TRBJ1-2	CASSFDGAVYYGYTF	TGTGCCAGCAGCTTCGATGGGGCGGTTTACTATGGCTACACCTTC
-	TRBD1	TRBV27	TRBJ1-1	CASSSGGQGIPEAFF	TGTGCCAGCAGTTCGGGGGGACAGGGGATACCTGAAGCTTTCTTT
-	TRBD2	TRBV18	TRBJ2-3	CASSPGGGDTQYF	TGTGCCAGCTCACCCGGCGGGGGAGATACGCAGTATTTT
few	-	TRBV4-2	TRBJ1-2	CASSQEGGDGYTF	TGTGCCAGCAGCCAAGAGGGGGGGGATGGCTACACCTTC
-	TRBD2	TRBV6-1	TRBJ2-1	CASREAGGRNEQFF	TGTGCCAGCAGGGAAGCGGGGGGGCGGAATGAGCAGTTCTTC
-	-	TRBV5-4	TRBJ1-5	CASSDNPVNQPQHF	TGTGCCAGCAGCGACAACCCGGTCAATCAGCCCCAGCATTTT
-	-	TRBV5-5	TRBJ1-3	CASSQQPQGRLSGNTIYF	TGTGCCAGCAGCCAACAACCTCAGGGTCGCCTCTCTGGAAACACCATATATTTT
-	TRBD1	TRBV6-6	TRBJ1-6	CASSYASRGFNSPLHF	TGTGCCAGCAGTTACGCCTCCAGGGGGTTTAATTCACCCCTCCACTTT
few	-	TRBV28	TRBJ2-3	CASSSTGSADTQYF	TGTGCCAGCAGTTCCACCGGGTCGGCAGATACGCAGTATTTT
-	-	TRBV27	TRBJ1-1	CASSFLEGRGTEAFF	TGTGCCAGCAGTTTTCTGGAGGGGCGAGGAACTGAAGCTTTCTTT